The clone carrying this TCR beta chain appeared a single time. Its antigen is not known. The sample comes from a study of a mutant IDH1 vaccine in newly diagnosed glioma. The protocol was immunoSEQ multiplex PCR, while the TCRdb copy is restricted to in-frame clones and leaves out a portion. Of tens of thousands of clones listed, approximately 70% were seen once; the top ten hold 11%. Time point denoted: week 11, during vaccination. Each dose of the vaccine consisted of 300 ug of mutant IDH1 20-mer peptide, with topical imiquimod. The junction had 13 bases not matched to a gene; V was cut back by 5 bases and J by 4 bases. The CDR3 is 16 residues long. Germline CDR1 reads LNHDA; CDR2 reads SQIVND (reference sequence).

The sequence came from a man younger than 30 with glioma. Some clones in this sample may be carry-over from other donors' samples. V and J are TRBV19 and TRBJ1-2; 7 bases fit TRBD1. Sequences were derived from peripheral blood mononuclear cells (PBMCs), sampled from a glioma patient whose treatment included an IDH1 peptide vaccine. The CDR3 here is CASSLRLTGNGYGYTF. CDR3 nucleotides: TGTGCCAGTAGTCTACGGTTGACAGGGAATGGCTATGGCTACACCTTC.